This is a list of T cell receptor beta chains from one sample in a study of CD4 T cells in relation to SARS-CoV-2 and coronaviruses. Assay used: immunoSEQ multiplex PCR; TCRdb lists only in-frame clones, some missing. The data contain about 15,000 clones, roughly 78% of them seen just once; the ten biggest clones take up roughly a sixth. These TCRs' antigens remain unknown. Sequenced: CD4+ T cells from PBMCs, cultured in vitro. Source of these receptors: a human donor in good health. Both conserved end residues are part of each CDR3. A D gene is named only where the DNA matches it firmly. The size of a clone is reported for some rows only, either as once, few or many, or as a class for expanded clones.

J gene: TRBJ1-4; V gene: TRBV10-2; clone size: .; D gene: .; CDR3 protein: CASSAGRGEKLFF; CDR3 DNA: TGCGCCAGCAGTGCGGGCAGAGGGGAAAAACTGTTTTTT
J gene: TRBJ1-1; V gene: TRBV30; clone size: .; D gene: .; CDR3 protein: CAWNRDREAFF; CDR3 DNA: TGTGCCTGGAACAGGGACCGTGAAGCTTTCTTT
J gene: TRBJ1-2; V gene: TRBV10-3; clone size: .; D gene: .; CDR3 protein: CAIQQGDGYTF; CDR3 DNA: TGTGCCATCCAACAGGGAGATGGCTACACCTTC
J gene: TRBJ2-1; V gene: TRBV5-8; clone size: .; D gene: .; CDR3 protein: CASSLGEPYNEQFF; CDR3 DNA: TGTGCCAGCAGCTTGGGGGAACCCTACAATGAGCAGTTCTTC
J gene: TRBJ2-5; V gene: TRBV7-2; clone size: few; D gene: .; CDR3 protein: CASSSGQYQETQYF; CDR3 DNA: TGTGCCAGCAGCTCAGGACAGTACCAAGAGACCCAGTACTTC
J gene: TRBJ2-5; V gene: TRBV5-1; clone size: .; D gene: .; CDR3 protein: CASSLERPGTGTQYF; CDR3 DNA: TGCGCCAGCAGCTTGGAACGTCCGGGAACCGGGACCCAGTACTTC
J gene: TRBJ2-7; V gene: TRBV29-1; clone size: .; D gene: .; CDR3 protein: CSVTDTYEQYF; CDR3 DNA: TGCAGCGTGACGGACACCTACGAGCAGTACTTC
J gene: TRBJ1-6; V gene: TRBV7-8; clone size: few; D gene: .; CDR3 protein: CASSQALFRSSPLHF; CDR3 DNA: TGTGCCAGCAGCCAAGCGCTATTCCGAAGTTCACCCCTCCACTTT
J gene: TRBJ2-1; V gene: TRBV3-1/TRBV3-2; clone size: .; D gene: TRBD2; CDR3 protein: CASSQDGPAGAPSYNEQFF; CDR3 DNA: TGTGCCAGCAGCCAAGATGGCCCAGCGGGAGCCCCTTCCTACAATGAGCAGTTCTTC
J gene: TRBJ1-2; V gene: TRBV7-9; clone size: .; D gene: .; CDR3 protein: CASSLDVGAYYGYTF; CDR3 DNA: TGTGCCAGCAGCTTAGATGTGGGGGCATACTATGGCTACACCTTC
J gene: TRBJ2-7; V gene: TRBV5-6; clone size: few; D gene: .; CDR3 protein: CASSFRSKGSYEQYF; CDR3 DNA: TGTGCCAGCAGCTTTCGAAGTAAAGGCTCCTACGAGCAGTACTTC
J gene: TRBJ1-3; V gene: TRBV10-1; clone size: .; D gene: .; CDR3 protein: CASGSSSGNTIYF; CDR3 DNA: TGCGCCAGCGGGAGCAGCTCTGGAAACACCATATATTTT
J gene: TRBJ2-5; V gene: TRBV7-3; clone size: .; D gene: .; CDR3 protein: CASSLGVLGQETQYF; CDR3 DNA: TGTGCCAGCAGCCTGGGGGTCCTCGGGCAAGAGACCCAGTACTTC
J gene: TRBJ2-7; V gene: TRBV10-3; clone size: .; D gene: TRBD2; CDR3 protein: CAISEPGGRGNEQYF; CDR3 DNA: TGTGCCATCAGTGAGCCTGGTGGGAGGGGAAACGAGCAGTACTTC
J gene: TRBJ2-2; V gene: TRBV9; clone size: .; D gene: .; CDR3 protein: CASSVGLAFDTGELFF; CDR3 DNA: TGTGCCAGCAGCGTAGGGCTAGCCTTTGACACCGGGGAGCTGTTTTTT
J gene: TRBJ2-2; V gene: TRBV7-3; clone size: .; D gene: TRBD1; CDR3 protein: CASSSGQGALGGELFF; CDR3 DNA: TGTGCCAGCAGTTCTGGACAGGGGGCGCTTGGCGGGGAGCTGTTTTTT
J gene: TRBJ2-3; V gene: TRBV24-1; clone size: .; D gene: TRBD2; CDR3 protein: CATSDPLAGEGDTQYF; CDR3 DNA: TGTGCCACCAGTGACCCCCTAGCGGGAGAAGGAGATACGCAGTATTTT
J gene: TRBJ1-1; V gene: TRBV24-1; clone size: .; D gene: .; CDR3 protein: CATSGTLNTEAFF; CDR3 DNA: TGTGCCACCTCCGGGACATTGAACACTGAAGCTTTCTTT
J gene: TRBJ1-2; V gene: TRBV24-1; clone size: .; D gene: TRBD1; CDR3 protein: CATSDRDRGNGYTF; CDR3 DNA: TGTGCCACCAGTGATCGGGACAGGGGGAATGGCTACACCTTC
J gene: TRBJ2-1; V gene: TRBV10-3; clone size: .; D gene: .; CDR3 protein: CALSPRGVDEQFF; CDR3 DNA: TGTGCCCTATCCCCCAGGGGGGTCGATGAGCAGTTCTTC
J gene: TRBJ2-5; V gene: TRBV4-1; clone size: .; D gene: TRBD2; CDR3 protein: CASRSREAGETQYF; CDR3 DNA: TGCGCCAGCAGGTCTCGGGAGGCGGGAGAGACCCAGTACTTC
J gene: TRBJ2-2; V gene: TRBV14; clone size: .; D gene: .; CDR3 protein: CASSQVAGASGELFF; CDR3 DNA: TGTGCCAGCAGCCAAGTTGCAGGGGCCTCCGGGGAGCTGTTTTTT
J gene: TRBJ2-1; V gene: TRBV28; clone size: .; D gene: .; CDR3 protein: CASSFYYRGNEQFF; CDR3 DNA: TGTGCCAGCAGTTTTTACTACAGAGGCAATGAGCAGTTCTTC
J gene: TRBJ1-1; V gene: TRBV28; clone size: few; D gene: .; CDR3 protein: CASLGRRHTEAFF; CDR3 DNA: TGTGCCAGTCTCGGGCGTCGCCACACTGAAGCTTTCTTT
J gene: TRBJ1-2; V gene: TRBV5-1; clone size: few; D gene: TRBD1; CDR3 protein: CASSPGLDRGYGYTF; CDR3 DNA: TGCGCCAGCAGCCCGGGGCTTGACAGGGGCTATGGCTACACCTTC
J gene: TRBJ2-2; V gene: TRBV11-3; clone size: .; D gene: .; CDR3 protein: CASSSHRMAGELFF; CDR3 DNA: TGTGCCAGCAGCTCCCACCGGATGGCCGGGGAGCTGTTTTTT
J gene: TRBJ2-7; V gene: TRBV13; clone size: .; D gene: TRBD1; CDR3 protein: CASSTSQGVMGEQYF; CDR3 DNA: TGTGCCAGCAGCACATCACAGGGGGTTATGGGAGAGCAGTACTTC
J gene: TRBJ2-5; V gene: TRBV21-1; clone size: .; D gene: .; CDR3 protein: CASSKTGGRLAGESHGETQYF; CDR3 DNA: TGTGCCAGCAGCAAAACAGGGGGCAGACTAGCGGGAGAATCGCACGGGGAGACCCAGTACTTC
J gene: TRBJ2-7; V gene: TRBV6-5; clone size: .; D gene: .; CDR3 protein: CASTNSGSGYEQYF; CDR3 DNA: TGTGCCAGCACTAATTCAGGGTCAGGGTACGAGCAGTACTTC
J gene: TRBJ2-3; V gene: TRBV24-1; clone size: .; D gene: TRBD1; CDR3 protein: CATSDAGTGGYQDTQYF; CDR3 DNA: TGTGCCACCAGTGATGCCGGGACAGGGGGTTATCAAGATACGCAGTATTTT
J gene: TRBJ2-5; V gene: TRBV30; clone size: .; D gene: .; CDR3 protein: CAWSRYGGPIQETQYF; CDR3 DNA: TGTGCCTGGTCCCGGTATGGAGGGCCGATCCAAGAGACCCAGTACTTC
J gene: TRBJ2-7; V gene: TRBV5-1; clone size: .; D gene: .; CDR3 protein: CASSLIRTTAYEQYF; CDR3 DNA: TGCGCCAGCAGCTTGATTAGGACTACGGCCTACGAGCAGTACTTC
J gene: TRBJ2-7; V gene: TRBV30; clone size: .; D gene: TRBD1; CDR3 protein: CACRGQSSYEQYF; CDR3 DNA: TGTGCCTGTAGGGGACAGAGCTCCTACGAGCAGTACTTC
J gene: TRBJ1-2; V gene: TRBV5-4; clone size: .; D gene: .; CDR3 protein: CASSPMAQTNYGYTF; CDR3 DNA: TGTGCCAGCAGCCCCATGGCTCAGACTAACTATGGCTACACCTTC
J gene: TRBJ2-5; V gene: TRBV7-8; clone size: .; D gene: .; CDR3 protein: CASSSLPGGGGETQYF; CDR3 DNA: TGTGCCAGCAGCTCCCTCCCAGGGGGCGGGGGAGAGACCCAGTACTTC
J gene: TRBJ1-2; V gene: TRBV24-1; clone size: .; D gene: .; CDR3 protein: CATSSQTPYGYTF; CDR3 DNA: TGTGCCACCAGTTCGCAGACACCCTATGGCTACACCTTC
J gene: TRBJ2-7; V gene: TRBV7-6; clone size: .; D gene: .; CDR3 protein: CASSSGDGDTYEQYF; CDR3 DNA: TGTGCCAGCAGTTCTGGGGACGGTGATACCTACGAGCAGTACTTC
J gene: TRBJ2-2; V gene: TRBV5-1; clone size: .; D gene: TRBD1; CDR3 protein: CASSFQGAGGELFF; CDR3 DNA: TGCGCCAGCAGCTTCCAGGGGGCAGGCGGGGAGCTGTTTTTT
J gene: TRBJ1-6; V gene: TRBV28; clone size: .; D gene: .; CDR3 protein: CASTSSSYNSPLHF; CDR3 DNA: TGTGCCAGCACCTCGAGCTCCTATAATTCACCCCTCCACTTT
J gene: TRBJ2-3; V gene: TRBV5-4; clone size: .; D gene: .; CDR3 protein: CASSTNSGSTDTQYF; CDR3 DNA: TGTGCCAGCAGCACTAACAGCGGGAGCACAGATACGCAGTATTTT
J gene: TRBJ1-4; V gene: TRBV2; clone size: .; D gene: .; CDR3 protein: CASSDLTATNEKLFF; CDR3 DNA: TGTGCCAGCAGCGACTTGACGGCAACTAATGAAAAACTGTTTTTT
J gene: TRBJ2-3; V gene: TRBV29-1; clone size: .; D gene: TRBD1; CDR3 protein: CSVVGTDHTQYF; CDR3 DNA: TGCAGCGTTGTCGGGACAGATCATACGCAGTATTTT
J gene: TRBJ2-6; V gene: TRBV7-3; clone size: once; D gene: TRBD2; CDR3 protein: CASSLIPLSGSAGANVLTF; CDR3 DNA: TGTGCCAGCAGCTTAATCCCCCTCAGCGGGAGTGCTGGGGCCAACGTCCTGACTTTC
J gene: TRBJ2-2; V gene: TRBV6-6; clone size: once; D gene: .; CDR3 protein: CASSGQNTGELFF; CDR3 DNA: TGTGCCAGCAGTGGACAGAACACCGGGGAGCTGTTTTTT
J gene: TRBJ2-3; V gene: TRBV10-3; clone size: once; D gene: .; CDR3 protein: CAISEGDLGDTQYF; CDR3 DNA: TGTGCCATCAGCGAGGGGGATCTGGGAGATACGCAGTATTTT